This paragraph covers one T cell receptor (beta chain) sequence. The antigen it recognizes is unknown. No base quality information exists; no much larger clone differs at one position. From the cysteine up to the phenylalanine, the CDR3 has a length of 12 residues. Solely the CDR3 DNA is kept, with 36 bases framed from the first base. The germline V gene sets CDR1 to SNHLY and CDR2 to FYNNEI. The germline ends are 5 bases apart after V is trimmed by 4 bases and J by 5 bases. In total, roughly 670 healthy bone marrow donors made up the cohort. At the time of sampling, every cohort member was nominally healthy, though immune exposures that went unrecorded were likely present. The donor tested CMV seropositive and was one of the 289 seropositive cohort members. Every donor gave a peripheral blood sample, and the peripheral blood mononuclear cells from that sample were used for TCR beta sequencing. The Qiagen DNeasy Blood Extraction Kit was used to extract genomic DNA from the blood cell samples.

Library preparation used the immunoSEQ multiplex PCR assay. For the multiplex PCR, a mixture combining 60 forward primers for TCR Vbeta segments and 13 reverse primers for TCR Jbeta segments was used. The CDR3 region of rearranged TCR beta genes was amplified from genomic DNA with a multiplex PCR assay. On the Illumina HiSeq System, the amplified TCR beta libraries were sequenced as 87-base-pair reads. Regarding the original processing steps: Across the 640 or so repertoires, a later analysis counted about 81 million unique TCR beta chains, 9.5 million to 12 million of which were shared by at least two donors. Raw reads were error-corrected and collapsed into unique sequences with a nearest-neighbor algorithm that merged closely related sequences to remove PCR and sequencing errors. V, D and J gene segments were assigned by aligning CDR3 sequences to IMGT reference sequences. For a sequence to be retained, at least a six-nucleotide match to both a V gene segment and a J gene segment was required. Rearrangements were called productive when the CDR3 lacked stop codons and stayed in frame with V and J; all others were non-productive. Following IMGT convention, CDR3 was defined as the stretch from the second conserved V-encoded cysteine up to the conserved J-encoded phenylalanine. The earlier analysis of about 560 of the donors excluded any sequence lacking an unambiguous match to a single V gene segment. An earlier analysis of approximately 590 of the donors called V segments functional above 56.7% productive rearrangements and segregating when the between-donor standard deviation exceeded 5%. A statistical classification framework was built for diagnosing cytomegalovirus status from the catalog of TCR beta chain sequences. A later analysis assigned V and J genes by comparing TCR nucleotide sequences with IMGT/GENE-DB human TR gene sequences. In a later analysis, CDR3 sequences and most-parsimonious VDJ recombination scenarios were assigned using the TCRdist pipeline. In a later analysis, each TCR beta chain was defined by its CDR3 amino acid sequence together with its V-gene family, and reads without a unique V-gene family were excluded. To address suspected cross-contamination and a sequencing artifact, a later analysis removed a few hundred highly shared, low-generation-probability nucleotide sequences. In a later analysis, a clonal expansion index for each public chain was calculated from normalized within-repertoire ranks of inferred template counts. In a later analysis, generation probabilities were computed using a VDJ recombination model fitted to out-of-frame rearrangements, and the results were checked against IGoR. Hypergeometric tests were used in a later analysis to score TCR-TCR, TCR-HLA and TCR-CMV co-occurrence, with a repertoire-size bias correction applied to the TCR pairs. False discovery rates were estimated in a later analysis by permuting HLA or CMV assignments 20 times. In a later analysis, co-occurring TCRs were grouped with DBSCAN, and TCRdist sequence similarity was added when clustering was performed within HLA-allele-positive subsets. Repertoires with fewer than 30,000 or more than 120,000 public chains were left out of co-occurrence clustering, as were five repertoires with anomalous nucleotide sharing. TCRdb retrieved this table from immuneACCESS and kept in-frame rearrangements only. Not all clones are present; in checked studies, unresolved V genes account for under half, and no reason is known for the remainder. The V and J calls and clone size come from that table; D and trimming were worked out from the DNA. The sample table shows fewer than 130,000 clones, and roughly three quarters are seen once. Approximately 10% of the sample lies in the top ten.

The record originates from a study of cytomegalovirus exposure and HLA in healthy donors (dated 2017 in TCRdb). At the level of the whole study: An earlier analysis of some 620 of the donors reported about 260 Gb of sequence data and approximately 120 million unique TCR beta sequences obtained from 150 million to 200 million T cells. Rather than drawing on any new phenotypic data, the later analysis identified candidate immune exposures from TCR beta sequences and the way those sequences occurred across donors. To predict cytomegalovirus infection status, the study combined high-throughput TCR immunosequencing, statistical association of individual TCRs with disease status, and machine learning. A separate validation cohort of roughly 120 different subjects was used in addition to the 666-subject first cohort. On average, roughly 240,000 unique TCR beta nucleotide sequences were sequenced per donor among several hundred genotyped donors of the cohort, with roughly 18% of those sequences being non-productive. Roughly 5 DR-DQ haplotypes were handled as single units for association and clustering, since linkage in the cohort was strong. Alongside the repertoire data, information on donor age, sex, ethnicity and CMV serostatus was compiled. In a later analysis, previously published TCR beta repertoires from 550 to 700 donors were re-analyzed and high-resolution HLA genotyping was added so that TCR occurrence patterns could be studied. The study used immunosequencing to profile the T cell repertoires of approximately 640 subjects and linked those repertoires to cytomegalovirus serostatus. All discovery cohort repertoires had been generated on a single sequencing platform. Of the roughly 400 genotyped donors, around 81% fell in the genetic ancestry cluster associated with self-reported Caucasian donors. In a later genetic analysis, genome-wide SNP genotypes for about three fifths of the roughly 670 donors were used, and that subset was treated as a discovery cohort. An early release covering over 500 HLA-typed donors comprised approximately 300 gigabases of sequencing data and around 85 million unique TCR sequences. HLA typing covered class I and class II loci at four-digit resolution. The number of typed donors differed by locus: roughly 629-640 for A, B, C, DRB1 and DQB1; some 540 for DQA1; approximately 600 for DPA1; and around 470 for DPB1. An earlier analysis of fewer than 700 of the donors applied high-throughput TCR beta sequencing to assess whether each TCR beta V gene segment acted as functional or pseudogenic. The study aimed to test whether signatures of past pathogen exposure could be identified by cataloging public T cell receptors.

The investigation overall reported the following: Some IMGT-functional V segments, including TRBV6-2 and TRBV6-3, could not be distinguished by the 87-base-pair reads and were therefore excluded. Assigning TCR associations to individual alleles was difficult when HLA alleles, especially DR and DQ, strongly co-occurred. V-gene and J-gene trimming of TCR beta chains was associated with a missense DCLRE1C variant in a later genetic analysis, and the association was replicated in an independent cohort. According to a later analysis, TCR association rates differed among HLA loci, with DRB1 alleles showing the most associated TCRs and HLA-C alleles showing the fewest. A further reported finding was that TCR beta sequences accurately predicted the HLA-A and HLA-B alleles for most subjects in the first cohort. Approximately 16 rarely observed V segments, including chromosome 9 orphons, were excluded from the earlier analysis of several hundred of the donors because counts were too low. In a later analysis, HLA-associated TCR beta chains were found to be more clonally expanded and to have lower generation probabilities than equally common non-associated chains. In an earlier analysis of 587 of the donors, most TCR beta V segments appeared in productive rearrangements about 90% or about 30% of the time, broadly matching IMGT annotations. CMV serostatus was the only immune exposure information available for the cohort. A later analysis found that most CMV-associated TCR beta chains appeared HLA-restricted, with HLA associations seemingly driven largely by CMV exposure. A cluster of highly shared sequence variants was judged likely to be a technical artifact of the sequencing pipeline. Specific HLA alleles were associated with 15,000 to 20,000 TCR beta sequences at a false discovery rate of 0.05 in a later analysis. In vitro tests confirmed that three of the cytomegalovirus-associated TCR beta chains recognize cytomegalovirus antigens. Linkage disequilibrium might explain the correlated functional status among segregating V segments, but an unknown experimental factor could not be ruled out. In this cohort, only TCR beta chains were sequenced, and detectable features were limited by the absence of alpha or paired-chain data. Most TCR sequences were observed very rarely across donors, whereas some public TCRs were present in many individuals. A later genetic analysis reported fewer N-insertions in productive TCRs among donors in an Asian-associated ancestry cluster than the roughly 700-donor mean. According to the authors, the approach could potentially be generalized to other disease states and immunological phenotypes. Cytomegalovirus status was reported to be diagnosed by the classifier with high specificity and sensitivity in both the original and validation cohorts. The study listed approximately 150 TCR beta chains as associated with cytomegalovirus. Sequencing depth was assumed to be roughly uniform across donors in the presence/absence analyses, though that assumption may not hold. Several of the top co-occurrence clusters appeared to be linked to parvovirus B19, influenza, CMV and Epstein-Barr virus, according to a later analysis. Because some donors lacked HLA typing at each locus, the association tests relied only on the typed subset.

This clonotype originated in a man aged 40-55 years in good health and CMV-seropositive. Sample: PBMCs. The sequence joins TRBV2 to TRBJ2-2, with a weak D call of TRBD2 (5 bases match). The CDR3 protein sequence reads: CASSGLTGELFF. Here is the DNA: TGTGCCAGCAGTGGACTAACCGGGGAGCTGTTTTTT.